What follows is one T cell receptor beta chain and its context. This CDR3 has 12 residues. The V and J ends lost 1 base and 11 bases, in that order; junction bases with no gene match: 2. In germline, CDR1 is SGHNT, CDR2 YENEEA. The entry originates in a study of blood T cell repertoires in COVID-19. Looking at the study overall: Sample material is recorded as cDNA or gDNA derived from T cells, B-cell-depleted T cells, or PBMCs.

During active infection, Seattle patients enrolled and were then monitored through disease. Authors' methods: How many nucleated cells were present was estimated from reference gene primer amplification. Measured with immunoSEQ multiplex PCR; TCRdb has only the in-frame clones, and not every one. For V, J and clone size, that table is used; D and trimming come from the DNA. The profile covers tens of thousands of clones, with about 77% appearing a single time and about 6% taken by the ten largest. The clonotype comes from a man between 65 and 85 years old with COVID-19, enrolled during active disease. The V and J genes are TRBV11-3 and TRBJ2-7, with 10 nucleotides matching TRBD2. Sequenced material: peripheral blood. The CDR3 coding sequence is TGTGCCAGCAGCTTAGTAGCGGGGGGAGAGTACTTC. Protein: CASSLVAGGEYF. The full variable domain, in which reference TRBV11-3 and TRBJ2-7 provide the parts outside the CDR3, is EAGVVQSPRYKIIEKKQPVAFWCNPISGHNTLYWYLQNLGQGPELLIRYENEEAVDDSQLPKDRFSAERLKGVDSTLKIQPAELGDSAVYLCASSLVAGGEYFGPGTRLTVT.